The sequence of this T cell receptor beta chain was determined in a study of blood T cells in healthy people across ages (dated by TCRdb to between 2015 and 2017). Describing the broader study: Template switching captured roughly one uniquely barcoded TCR beta cDNA molecule per two T cells in model experiments. Using deep sequencing normalized with unique cDNA molecular identifiers, the study measured how TCR beta repertoire diversity changes with age. The donors were split into four age groups: young (average roughly 15 years), middle-aged (roughly 39), aged (about 56) and long-lived (approximately 89). Donors of different ages were randomly distributed across sequencing lanes to avoid experimental bias. The study analyzed two additional independent replicas of 1 million unique cDNA reads from the same blood draw for two donors, one aged 18 to 29 and one aged 80 or older.

As for this clonotype: What this receptor recognizes is not known. No clone much larger than this one lies a single base away; base qualities are absent.

Donors were 40 or so systemically healthy Caucasian individuals from Russia aged roughly 6 to 100 years. Approximately 9.3 milliliters of peripheral blood were drawn from each donor into EDTA-treated Vacutainer tubes. Ficoll-Paque density-gradient centrifugation was used to isolate PBMCs, with at least 7 million obtained per sample. Trizol reagent was used to extract total RNA from PBMCs, with at least 5 micrograms per sample. For every donor, an aliquot of PBMCs went through flow cytometry to measure the percentages of naive CD45RAhigh/CD27high T cells. The method behind the library was 5' RACE. TCRdb names Illumina HiSeq 2500 as the instrument used. A second PCR of about 6 to 11 cycles was run with a J-beta primer mix and a sample-barcoded 5' primer. A template-switch 5' adaptor carrying 12 random nucleotides introduced a unique molecular identifier onto each TCR beta cDNA molecule. At least 2.5 million CDR3-containing paired-end reads were obtained from each sample. All of the RNA was converted into first-strand cDNA using the Mint cDNA synthesis kit, with a TRBC-specific oligonucleotide serving as the primer. After uracil-DNA glycosylase treatment, a first 18-cycle PCR used universal primers M1SS and BC2_uni_R on all cDNA. Per the original workflow: Each sample was normalized by randomly selecting 1 million high-quality reads, each carrying a distinct molecular identifier. Instead of being binned into consensus sequences, reads with shared molecular identifiers were discarded. MiTCR, set to a Q25 quality threshold and the strictest error-elimination algorithm, was used for CDR3 identification, clonotype clustering and error correction. Lower-bound total TCR beta diversity was estimated with a nonparametric unseen species model using Euler transformation. Using fastp trimming at Q25 and MiXCR clonotype assembly, TCRdb reanalyzed the public sequencing data and kept in-frame beta chains. For every CDR3 protein sequence, its rows merge into one entry that carries the most common genes and DNA. These V and J calls derive from TCRdb rather than the authors' analysis. A total of 1 million or so distinct CDR3 sequences appear in this sample, under 45% of them only once. Together, the top ten hold under 20% of the sample.

The CDR3 runs 15 amino acids, cysteine and phenylalanine included. The sequence is cut down to CDR3 DNA, 45 bases in frame from base 1. V drops 0 bases and J drops 5 bases, leaving 13 bases in between. Here is what the overall study found, with its caveats: A strong correlation was found between observed TCR beta diversity and the percentage of naive T cells measured by flow cytometry. The CMV infection status of donors was not known, potentially confounding age-related changes in expanded clonotypes. As age increased, observed TCR beta diversity per million T cells dropped in a roughly linear way, and a significant reduction was already evident by age 40. Estimates of total diversity based on one million sequenced T cells were regarded as lower bounds and as underestimates. Compared with the aged group, the long-lived group had more naive CD4+ T cells, fewer expanded clones and increased TCR diversity, a pattern suggesting age selection. Bulk unsorted PBMC profiling prevented conclusive comparison of naive and antigen-experienced compartments.

Sequenced: blood. The origin of this receptor is a woman aged 55-69 years in good health. The chain links TRBV12-3 or TRBV12-4 with TRBJ2-5; the D gene assignment is ambiguous. The DNA sequence is as follows: TGTGCCAGCAGTTTAGCGCAAAGCTTTGGGGAGACCCAGTACTTC. Translation gives CASSLAQSFGETQYF.